One sample yielded the 25 T cell receptor beta chains listed below, sequenced in a study of vaccination and CD4 T cells after COVID-19. Treatment reported: roughly 10-day PBMC culture with coronavirus spike peptide pools or control peptides (ViraFEST assay). No antigens are known for them. Cultured CD4+ T-cell DNA underwent Oncomine TCR Beta short-read sequencing. MiXCR was run by TCRdb on the PCR reads, yielding one entry per CDR3 protein. The sample has around 25,000 distinct CDR3 sequences; around 45% are singletons. Sequencing was performed on CD4+ T cells from blood, cultured in vitro. These receptors came from a human donor who had recovered from COVID-19.

This rearrangement joins TRBV7-9 to TRBJ2-5; D is tentatively TRBD1 or TRBD2 (5 bases each). CDR3 length: 16 residues. V gave up 1 base and J gave up 2 bases, with 14 bases separating them. Germline values: CDR1 SEHNR, CDR2 FQNEAQ (reference sequence). The CDR3 region is CASSLDGRGRQETQYF. As DNA, the CDR3 is TGTGCCAGCAGCTTAGACGGTAGGGGACGTCAAGAGACCCAGTACTTC.

There are a few counts of this clonotype. The chain joins TRBV10-2 to TRBJ1-1; D remains ambiguous. The CDR3 contains 12 residues. Trimming took 3 bases from V and 1 from J, leaving 3 bases between them. Germline lookup yields CDR1 WSHSY and CDR2 SAAADI. CDR3 loop: CASSDRNTEAFF. DNA for the CDR3: TGCGCCAGCAGTGACCGGAACACTGAAGCTTTCTTT.

This clonotype turned up a few times. The V call is TRBV11-3, the J call TRBJ2-7; 7 nucleotides line up with TRBD2. The CDR3 covers 15 residues. Trimming took 5 bases from V and 4 from J; bases not matched to a gene: 11. Germline lookup yields CDR1 SGHNT and CDR2 YENEEA. The DNA of the CDR3 is TGTGCCAGCAGCCCCCGCGGGGGAGTCTCTTACGAGCAGTACTTC. Encoded protein: CASSPRGGVSYEQYF. The full variable domain, rest sourced from reference TRBV11-3 and TRBJ2-7, is EAGVVQSPRYKIIEKKQPVAFWCNPISGHNTLYWYLQNLGQGPELLIRYENEEAVDDSQLPKDRFSAERLKGVDSTLKIQPAELGDSAVYLCASSPRGGVSYEQYFGPGTRLTVT.

The J gene is TRBJ2-5, the V gene TRBV16; 8 nucleotides match TRBD1. The CDR3 contains 14 residues. Per the germline V gene, CDR1 is KGHSY and CDR2 is FQNENV. Losses at the gene ends were 0 bases for V and 4 bases for J; bases not matched to a gene: 1. Here the CDR3 reads CASSQSTGGETQYF. As DNA, the CDR3 is TGTGCCAGCAGCCAATCTACAGGGGGAGAGACCCAGTACTTC.

The rearrangement uses TRBV20-1 and TRBJ2-1; 11 bases fit TRBD2. The CDR3 covers 13 residues. CDR1 is DFQATT, CDR2 SNEGSKA, per germline (reference sequence). The CDR3: CSSTSGGYNEQFF. The DNA for the CDR3 is TGCAGCTCTACTAGCGGGGGCTACAATGAGCAGTTCTTC.

The J gene is TRBJ2-2, the V gene TRBV6-1; D is tentatively TRBD1 or TRBD2 (5 bases each). Germline CDR1 reads MNHNS; CDR2 reads SASEGT. There are 15 residues in the CDR3. V was shortened by 7 bases and J by 4 bases, with 16 bases between the two germline ends. The CDR3 nucleotides are TGTGCCAGCACCCGTTGGGGGAGCGGCACCGGGGAGCTGTTTTTT. It is translated as CASTRWGSGTGELFF.

The chain is built from TRBV28 and TRBJ1-2; D is uncertain. This CDR3 has 13 amino acids. Trimming cost V 4 bases and J 0 bases, with 6 bases left between them. Per the germline V gene, CDR1 is MDHEN and CDR2 is SYDVKM. CDR3 DNA sequence: TGTGCCAGCAGTTGGGCCACTAACTATGGCTACACCTTC. It translates to CASSWATNYGYTF.

The gene calls are TRBV6-1 and TRBJ1-5; no reliable D call. The germline V gene has CDR1 MNHNS and CDR2 SASEGT. The CDR3 sequence is 17 residues long. Trimming stripped 6 bases from V and 2 bases from J, with 20 bases between. The CDR3 nucleotides are TGTGCCAGCAGGGAGGGAACAGCGGGTTTCGGCAATCAGCCCCAGCATTTT. Its translation: CASREGTAGFGNQPQHF.

This rearrangement joins TRBV7-3 to TRBJ2-2; D gene ambiguous. With 2 bases removed from V and 7 bases from J, the gap between germline ends came to 5 bases. CDR3 length: 12 residues. Germline CDR1 SGHTA, CDR2 FQGTGA. The CDR3 here is CASSLANGELFF. In DNA, the CDR3 is TGTGCCAGCAGCTTAGCGAACGGGGAGCTGTTTTTT.

This rearrangement joins TRBV7-2 to TRBJ2-4; 8 nucleotides line up with TRBD2. The CDR3 length is 18 residues. Germline assignment: CDR1 SGHTA and CDR2 FQGNSA. With 1 base clipped from V and 0 bases from J, the junction kept 8 bases outside the gene matches. DNA of the CDR3: TGTGCCAGCAGCTTAGGACTAGCGAGAGTACAAGCCAAAAACATTCAGTACTTC. This gives the protein CASSLGLARVQAKNIQYF.

CDR3 residues: CSAIPRDREVHQHF. In DNA form, the CDR3 reads TGCAGTGCTATTCCGAGGGACAGGGAGGTTCACCAGCATTTT. V usage is TRBV20-1 and J usage is TRBJ1-5, with 9 nucleotides matching TRBD1. V lost 4 bases and J lost 12; bases outside the gene matches: 13. The CDR3 is 14 amino acids. The germline V gene encodes CDR1 DFQATT and CDR2 SNEGSKA (reference sequence).

This clonotype was picked up a small number of times. V usage is TRBV7-6 and J usage is TRBJ2-1; 9 bases are a match to TRBD2. The length of the CDR3 is 16 residues. CDR1 and CDR2 (germline): SGHVS, FNYEAQ. Trimming took 1 base from V and 8 from J; bases not matched to a gene: 9. The CDR3 here is CASSLGLLAGAYEQFF. Here the CDR3 DNA reads TGTGCCAGCAGCTTAGGGTTATTAGCGGGAGCATATGAGCAGTTCTTC.

A few counts support this clonotype. The rearrangement uses TRBV19 and TRBJ1-2, with D uncertain. V was cut by 1 base and J by 5 bases, with 11 bases left in between. The CDR3 runs 14 residues. Germline V gives CDR1 LNHDA, CDR2 SQIVND (reference sequence). CDR3 bases: TGTGCCAGTAGTATAGGCAGCTTCCCGTATGGCTACACCTTC. Translation: CASSIGSFPYGYTF.

The rearrangement links TRBV7-9 to TRBJ2-5, with a weak D call TRBD1 (5 bases). The V and J ends lost 0 bases and 5 bases respectively, with 7 bases between them. The CDR3 is 13 residues long. Per germline, CDR1 SEHNR and CDR2 FQNEAQ (reference sequence). CDR3 amino acids: CASSLAGVETQYF. The CDR3 DNA reads TGTGCCAGCAGCTTAGCAGGGGTCGAGACCCAGTACTTC. The whole variable domain, remainder taken from reference TRBV7-9 and TRBJ2-5, is DTGVSQNPRHKITKRGQNVTFRCDPISEHNRLYWYRQTLGQGPEFLTYFQNEAQLEKSRLLSDRFSAERPKGSFSTLEIQRTEQGDSAMYLCASSLAGVETQYFGPGTRLLVL.

For the CDR3, the DNA is TGTGCCAGCGGGGGAGATACGCAGTATTTT. Translation gives CASGGDTQYF. This chain connects TRBV6-1 to TRBJ2-3, with D possibly being TRBD1 or TRBD2 (5 bases each). The ends were cut back, 8 bases at V and 5 bases at J, with 5 bases in the middle. The CDR3 loop spans 10 amino acids. Germline-derived CDR1 and CDR2 are MNHNS and SASEGT.

This sequence joins TRBV20-1 and TRBJ2-1; D unresolved. The CDR3 loop spans 15 amino acids. Trimming stripped 1 base from V and 6 bases from J, with 16 bases between. Germline V gene sequence: CDR1 DFQATT, CDR2 SNEGSKA (reference sequence). DNA for the CDR3: TGCAGTGCTAGAGCGATGGCAGTGTTGTCCAATGAGCAGTTCTTC. Protein product: CSARAMAVLSNEQFF.

This clonotype was picked up a small number of times. The chain carries TRBV20-1 and TRBJ1-5, with D unresolved. The CDR3 contains 14 residues. V dropped 0 bases and J dropped 6 bases, with 12 bases sitting between them. The V gene's germline CDR1 is DFQATT and CDR2 SNEGSKA (reference sequence). CDR3 coding DNA: TGCAGTGCTAGAGATCGTGAAGGGTTTCAGCCCCAGCATTTT. Its protein is CSARDREGFQPQHF.

The gene calls are TRBV6-1 and TRBJ2-3; either TRBD1 or TRBD2 may supply D (5 bases each). The CDR3 length is 13 residues. Germline V CDR1 and CDR2: MNHNS, SASEGT. Trimming removed 10 bases from V and 1 base from J, with 12 bases in between. In DNA, the CDR3 is TGTGCCACCGAGGGGCCTGGCACAGATACGCAGTATTTT. It is translated as CATEGPGTDTQYF.

The V gene is TRBV28, the J gene TRBJ1-2; 7 bases are shared with TRBD1. Unmatched junction bases numbered 10, after V lost 5 bases and J lost 4 bases. Per the germline V gene, CDR1 is MDHEN and CDR2 is SYDVKM. This CDR3 region has 15 residues. CDR3: CASSLPLTGRYGYTF. DNA of the CDR3: TGTGCCAGCAGTCTCCCCCTGACAGGGCGCTATGGCTACACCTTC.

This clonotype was detected a few times. The V and J genes are TRBV10-1 and TRBJ2-1, with 12 bases fitting TRBD1. Germline CDR1 and CDR2: WNHNN and SYGVQD (reference sequence). V was clipped by 8 bases and J by 8 bases; unmatched bases: 10. This CDR3 contains 15 residues. This chain's CDR3 is CASGAPGQGAHEQFF. CDR3 nucleotides: TGCGCCAGCGGAGCACCGGGACAGGGGGCTCATGAGCAGTTCTTC.

The rearrangement joins TRBV28 to TRBJ1-1; D is perhaps TRBD1 (6 bases). V lost 7 bases, J lost 1 base, and 13 bases lay in between. CDR1 and CDR2 from the germline V gene are MDHEN and SYDVKM. The CDR3 totals 14 residues. The CDR3 loop reads CASTDREKNTEAFF. CDR3 sequence (DNA): TGTGCCAGCACGGACAGAGAAAAGAACACTGAAGCTTTCTTT.

This clonotype was counted a few times. V is TRBV20-1 and J is TRBJ2-5; no clear D gene. Germline CDR1 DFQATT, CDR2 SNEGSKA (reference sequence). The CDR3 sequence is 11 residues long. Trimming pared 0 bases from V and 5 bases from J, leaving 4 bases between. Written as DNA, the CDR3 is TGCAGTGCTAGAGATATGGAGACCCAGTACTTC. As protein: CSARDMETQYF.

This clonotype was seen a few times. This chain joins TRBV28 and TRBJ1-1; D unclear. V dropped 11 bases and J dropped 8 bases, with 12 bases sitting between them. Germline V gives CDR1 MDHEN, CDR2 SYDVKM. This CDR3 region has 10 residues. For the CDR3, the DNA is TGTGCCTCTAGCCGCGGGGAAGCTTTCTTT. Its translation is CASSRGEAFF. Complete variable domain (other parts from reference TRBV28 and TRBJ1-1): DVKVTQSSRYLVKRTGEKVFLECVQDMDHENMFWYRQDPGLGLRLIYFSYDVKMKEKGDIPEGYSVSREKKERFSLILESASTNQTSMYLCASSRGEAFFGQGTRLTVV.

The chain carries TRBV5-8 and TRBJ1-1, with a tentative D call TRBD1 (5 bases). Germline assignment: CDR1 SGHTS and CDR2 YDEGEE. Trimming stripped 1 base from V and 10 bases from J, with 11 bases between. The CDR3 is 12 amino acids. CDR3 amino acids: CASSLLGRGAFF. For the CDR3, the DNA is TGTGCCAGCAGCTTGTTGGGGCGCGGAGCTTTCTTT.

The V call is TRBV2, the J call TRBJ1-6, with D uncertain. Germline CDR1 is SNHLY and CDR2 is FYNNEI. Deletions cut 8 bases from V and 4 bases from J, with 9 bases between. There are 13 residues in the CDR3. The CDR3: CASLSRYNSPLHF. The DNA for the CDR3 is TGTGCCAGCTTATCACGGTATAATTCACCCCTCCACTTT.